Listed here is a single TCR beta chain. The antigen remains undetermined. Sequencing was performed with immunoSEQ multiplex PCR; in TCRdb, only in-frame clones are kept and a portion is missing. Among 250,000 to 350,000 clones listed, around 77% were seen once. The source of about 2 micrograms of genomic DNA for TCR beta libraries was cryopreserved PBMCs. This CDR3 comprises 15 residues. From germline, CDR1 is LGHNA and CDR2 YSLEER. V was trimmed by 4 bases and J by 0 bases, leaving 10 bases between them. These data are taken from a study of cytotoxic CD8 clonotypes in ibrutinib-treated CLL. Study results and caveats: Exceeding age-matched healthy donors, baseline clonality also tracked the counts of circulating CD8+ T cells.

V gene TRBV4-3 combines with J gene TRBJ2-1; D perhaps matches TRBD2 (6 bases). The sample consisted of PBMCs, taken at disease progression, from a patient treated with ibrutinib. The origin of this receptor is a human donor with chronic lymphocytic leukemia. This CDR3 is CASSRDSGSYNEQFF. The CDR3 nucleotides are TGCGCCAGCAGCCGCGATAGCGGCTCCTACAATGAGCAGTTCTTC.